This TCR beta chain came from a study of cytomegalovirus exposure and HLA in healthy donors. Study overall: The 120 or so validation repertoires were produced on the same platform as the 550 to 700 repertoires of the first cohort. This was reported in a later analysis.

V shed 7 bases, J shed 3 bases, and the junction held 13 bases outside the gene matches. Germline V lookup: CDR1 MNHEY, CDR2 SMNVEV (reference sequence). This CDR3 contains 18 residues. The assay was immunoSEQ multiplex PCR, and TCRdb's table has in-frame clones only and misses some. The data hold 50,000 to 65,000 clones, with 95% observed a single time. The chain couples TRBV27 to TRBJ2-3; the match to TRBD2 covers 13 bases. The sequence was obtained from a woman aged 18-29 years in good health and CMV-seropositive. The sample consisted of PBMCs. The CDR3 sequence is CASTLGWTSGRGTDTQYF. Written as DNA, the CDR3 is TGTGCCAGCACCCTCGGGTGGACTAGCGGGAGAGGTACAGATACGCAGTATTTT.